Listed below are T cell receptor beta chains from one sample, sequenced in a study of cytotoxic CD8 clonotypes in ibrutinib-treated CLL. Some clones are missing from TCRdb's copy, which holds only in-frame ones; the method was immunoSEQ multiplex PCR. The sample includes around 200,000 clones, roughly 79% of them seen just once. Source: PBMCs, taken after 12 months of ibrutinib treatment. The receptors derive from a human donor with chronic lymphocytic leukemia. CDR3s leave out the opening cysteine and the closing phenylalanine or tryptophan.

V	CDR3
TRBV27	ASSPREWETQY
TRBV11-2	ASSLTGVLTDTQY
TRBV28	ASITPGEGGNTIY
TRBV9	ASSGRTSMSTDTQY
TRBV4-1	ASRLAGGRGTDTQY
TRBV7-6	ASSLAQRNNEQF
TRBV4-1	ASSQALAGLYEQY
TRBV5-4	ASSHALSSYNEQF
TRBV9	ASSVTGDYNEQF
TRBV7-8	ASSPLPGQRWPQH
TRBV27	ASTPGLATLRLF
TRBV6-1	ASIPGPSSYEQY
TRBV1	TSSQDRALKAGGPACTDTQY
TRBV11-3	ASSPYLGGADTQY
TRBV13	ASSSGWDRASEGEQF
TRBV29-1	SVARTLAHEQY
TRBV5-1	ASSLSTSGGPWNEQF
TRBV9	ASSVDPTEITYGYT
TRBV25-1	ASSEGRIFGYT
TRBV11-3	ASSLRPAGVNEQF
TRBV6-1	ASVAGQRNQPQH
TRBV30	AWSVVHWGTEAF
TRBV6-5	ASRGGSGANVLT
TRBV25-1	ASSDVGGDNEKLF
TRBV6-5	ASRQGWGTEAF
TRBV11-2	ASSATRQGTNTIY
TRBV2	ASSDLAGGTDTQY
TRBV27	ASSLSGQSFT
TRBV18	ASSPPSGSVNTEAF
TRBV4-1	ASSQGHSIIVNEQF
TRBV5-1	ASSLVPRSYTDTQY
TRBV4-1	ASSHSMNTGELF
TRBV19	ASSFRDSSSYEQY
TRBV5-6	ASSSGRVYEQY
TRBV19	ATGLNGETQY
TRBV18	ASSPLGQLNTGELF
TRBV28	ASSFRWVRNQPQH
TRBV5-1	ASSLGDNEQF
TRBV7-8	ASSLVGDSPLH